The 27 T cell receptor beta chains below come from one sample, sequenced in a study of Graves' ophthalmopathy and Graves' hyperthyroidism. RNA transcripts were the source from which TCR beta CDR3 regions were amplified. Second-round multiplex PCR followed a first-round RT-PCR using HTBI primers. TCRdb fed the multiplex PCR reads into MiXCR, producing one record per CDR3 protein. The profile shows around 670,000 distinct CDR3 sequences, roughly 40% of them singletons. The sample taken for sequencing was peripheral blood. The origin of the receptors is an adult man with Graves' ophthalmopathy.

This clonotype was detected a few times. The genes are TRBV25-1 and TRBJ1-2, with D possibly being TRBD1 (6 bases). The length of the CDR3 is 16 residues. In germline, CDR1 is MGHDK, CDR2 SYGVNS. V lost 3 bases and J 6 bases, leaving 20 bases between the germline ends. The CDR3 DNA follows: TGTGCCAGCAGTGATAGTGCCGGGGGGCGCGTGAATGGCTACACCTTC. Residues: CASSDSAGGRVNGYTF.

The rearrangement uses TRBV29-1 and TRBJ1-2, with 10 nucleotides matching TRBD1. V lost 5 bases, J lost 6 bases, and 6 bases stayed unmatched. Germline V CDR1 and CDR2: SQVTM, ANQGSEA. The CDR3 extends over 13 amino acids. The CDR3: CSVSTGTGDGYTF. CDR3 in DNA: TGCAGCGTTTCCACAGGGACAGGGGATGGCTACACCTTC.

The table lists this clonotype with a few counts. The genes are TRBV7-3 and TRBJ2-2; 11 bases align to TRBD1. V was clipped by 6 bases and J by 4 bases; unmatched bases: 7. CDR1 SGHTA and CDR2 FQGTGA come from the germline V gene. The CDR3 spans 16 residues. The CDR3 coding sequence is TGTGCCAGCAGTTTAGGACAGGGGGCGAGCACCGGGGAGCTGTTTTTT. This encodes CASSLGQGASTGELFF.

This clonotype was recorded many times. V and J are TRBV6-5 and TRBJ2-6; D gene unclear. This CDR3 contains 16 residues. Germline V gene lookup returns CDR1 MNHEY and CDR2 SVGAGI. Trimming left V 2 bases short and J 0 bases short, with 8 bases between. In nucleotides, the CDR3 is TGTGCCAGCAGTTACCTTCAAGTCTCTGGGGCCAACGTCCTGACTTTC. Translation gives CASSYLQVSGANVLTF.

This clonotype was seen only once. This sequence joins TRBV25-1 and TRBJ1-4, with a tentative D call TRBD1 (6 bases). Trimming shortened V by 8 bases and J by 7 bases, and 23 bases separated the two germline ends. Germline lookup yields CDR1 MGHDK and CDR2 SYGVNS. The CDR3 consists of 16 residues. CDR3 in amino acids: CASLGAGQGLSEKLFF. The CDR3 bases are TGTGCCAGCTTGGGGGCAGGGCAGGGACTAAGTGAAAAACTGTTTTTT.

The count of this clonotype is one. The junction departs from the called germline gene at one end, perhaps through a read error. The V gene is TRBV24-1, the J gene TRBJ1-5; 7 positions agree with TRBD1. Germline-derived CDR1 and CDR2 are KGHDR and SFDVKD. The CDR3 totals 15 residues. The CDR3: CASSPNLQGNRPQHF. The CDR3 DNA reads TGTGCCAGCTCACCAAACTTACAGGGGAATCGGCCCCAGCATTTT.

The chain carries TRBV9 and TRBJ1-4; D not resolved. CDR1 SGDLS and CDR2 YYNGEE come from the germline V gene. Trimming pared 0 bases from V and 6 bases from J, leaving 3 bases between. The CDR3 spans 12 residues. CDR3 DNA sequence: TGTGCCAGCAGCGTAGATGATGAAAAACTGTTTTTT. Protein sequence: CASSVDDEKLFF. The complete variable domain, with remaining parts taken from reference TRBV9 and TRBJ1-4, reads DSGVTQTPKHLITATGQRVTLRCSPRSGDLSVYWYQQSLDQGLQFLIQYYNGEERAKGNILERFSAQQFPDLHSELNLSSLELGDSALYFCASSVDDEKLFFGSGTQLSVL.

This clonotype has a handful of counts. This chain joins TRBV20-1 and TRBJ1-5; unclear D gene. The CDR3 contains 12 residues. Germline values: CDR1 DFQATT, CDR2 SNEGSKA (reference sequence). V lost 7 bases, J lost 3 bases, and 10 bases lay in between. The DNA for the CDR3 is TGCAGTGTCCGACCGAACAATCAGCCCCAGCATTTT. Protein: CSVRPNNQPQHF.

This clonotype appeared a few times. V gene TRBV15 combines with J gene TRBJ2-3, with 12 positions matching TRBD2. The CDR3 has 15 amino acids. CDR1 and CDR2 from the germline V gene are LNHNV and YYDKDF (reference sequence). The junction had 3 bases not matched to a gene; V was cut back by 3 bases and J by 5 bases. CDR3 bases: TGTGCCACCAGCAGTCTAGCGGGGGGGTTAGATACGCAGTATTTT. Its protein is CATSSLAGGLDTQYF.

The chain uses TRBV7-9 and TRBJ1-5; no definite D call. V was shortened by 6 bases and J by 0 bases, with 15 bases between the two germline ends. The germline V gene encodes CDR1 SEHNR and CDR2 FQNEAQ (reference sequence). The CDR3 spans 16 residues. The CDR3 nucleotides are TGTGCCAGCAGTTTATGGGAACAGCATAGCAATCAGCCCCAGCATTTT. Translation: CASSLWEQHSNQPQHF.

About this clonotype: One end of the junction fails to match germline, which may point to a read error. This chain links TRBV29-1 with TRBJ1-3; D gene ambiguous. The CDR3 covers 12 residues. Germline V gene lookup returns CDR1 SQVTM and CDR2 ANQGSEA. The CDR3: CSVGSSGNTICF. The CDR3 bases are TGCAGCGTTGGGAGCTCTGGAAACACCATATGTTTT.

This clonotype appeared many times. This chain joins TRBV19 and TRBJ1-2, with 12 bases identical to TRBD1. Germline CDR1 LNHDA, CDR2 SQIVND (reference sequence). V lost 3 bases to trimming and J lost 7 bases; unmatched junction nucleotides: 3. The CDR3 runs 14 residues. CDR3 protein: CASSMGQGASGYTF. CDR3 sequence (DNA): TGTGCCAGTAGTATGGGACAGGGGGCGAGTGGCTACACCTTC.

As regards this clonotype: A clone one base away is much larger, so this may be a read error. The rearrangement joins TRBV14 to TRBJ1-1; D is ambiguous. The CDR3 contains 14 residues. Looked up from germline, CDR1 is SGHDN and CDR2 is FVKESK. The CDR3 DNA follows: TGTGCCAGCAGCCACTTAGGTGTGAACACTGAAGCTTCCTTT. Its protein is CASSHLGVNTEASF.

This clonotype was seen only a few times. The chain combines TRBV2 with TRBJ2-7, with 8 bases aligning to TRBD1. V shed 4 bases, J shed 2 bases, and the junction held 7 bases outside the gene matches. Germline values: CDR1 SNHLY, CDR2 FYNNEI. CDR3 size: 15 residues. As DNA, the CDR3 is TGTGCCAGCAGTGTTGACAGGGGAAACCCCTACGAGCAGTACTTC. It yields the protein CASSVDRGNPYEQYF.

For the CDR3, the DNA is TGTGCTAGGGGTCTACCGGCACAAGAGACCCAGTACTTC. It is translated as CARGLPAQETQYF. The gene calls are TRBV24-1 and TRBJ2-5; D is possibly TRBD1 (5 bases). Germline lookup yields CDR1 KGHDR and CDR2 SFDVKD. The CDR3 is made up of 13 amino acids.

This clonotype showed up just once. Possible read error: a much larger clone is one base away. CDR3 loop: CASSPKISYGQYF. The CDR3 nucleotides are TGTGCCAGCAGCCCAAAAATCTCCTACGGGCAGTACTTC. This chain uses TRBV7-2 with TRBJ2-7; D ambiguous. Germline CDR1 reads SGHTA; CDR2 reads FQGNSA. The CDR3 spans 13 residues.

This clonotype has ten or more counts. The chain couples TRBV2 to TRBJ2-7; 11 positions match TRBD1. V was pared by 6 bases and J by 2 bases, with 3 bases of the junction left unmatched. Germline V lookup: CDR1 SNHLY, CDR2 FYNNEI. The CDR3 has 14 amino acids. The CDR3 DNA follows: TGTGCCAGCAGGCGGGGACAGGGGGCCTACGAGCAGTACTTC. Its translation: CASRRGQGAYEQYF.

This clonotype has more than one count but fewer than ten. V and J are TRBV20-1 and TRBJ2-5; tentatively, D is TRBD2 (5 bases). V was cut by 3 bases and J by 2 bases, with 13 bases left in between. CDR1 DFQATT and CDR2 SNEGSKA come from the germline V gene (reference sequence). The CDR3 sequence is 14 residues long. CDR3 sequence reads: CSASRGEAQETQYF. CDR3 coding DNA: TGCAGTGCTAGTCGGGGAGAAGCACAAGAGACCCAGTACTTC.

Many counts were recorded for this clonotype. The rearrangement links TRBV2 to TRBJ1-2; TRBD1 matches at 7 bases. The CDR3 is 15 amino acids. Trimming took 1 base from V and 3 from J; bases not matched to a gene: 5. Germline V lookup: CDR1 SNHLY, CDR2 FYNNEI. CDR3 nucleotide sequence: TGTGCCAGCAGTGAAGAACGGACAGGACACTATGGCTACACCTTC. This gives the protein CASSEERTGHYGYTF.

The CDR3 nucleotides are TGTGCCTTACAGGGCCGAGACTACGAGCAGTACTTC. It encodes CALQGRDYEQYF. The chain links TRBV15 to TRBJ2-7, with D tentatively TRBD1 (6 bases). The CDR3 loop spans 12 amino acids. CDR1 and CDR2 (germline): LNHNV, YYDKDF (reference sequence). The germline V and J ends were trimmed by 11 bases and 3 bases, with 14 bases remaining between them.

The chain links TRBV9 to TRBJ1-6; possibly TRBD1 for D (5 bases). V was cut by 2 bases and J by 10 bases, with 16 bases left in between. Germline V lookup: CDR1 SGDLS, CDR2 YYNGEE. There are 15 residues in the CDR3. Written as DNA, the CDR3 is TGTGCCAGCAGCGTCGGGACCGTGGGGGAATCACCCCTCCACTTT. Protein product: CASSVGTVGESPLHF.

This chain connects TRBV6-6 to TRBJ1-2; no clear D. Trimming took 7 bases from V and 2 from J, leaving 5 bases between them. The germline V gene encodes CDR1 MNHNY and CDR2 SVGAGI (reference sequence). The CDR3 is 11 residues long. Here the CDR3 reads CASTKNYGYTF. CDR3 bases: TGTGCCAGCACTAAGAACTATGGCTACACCTTC.

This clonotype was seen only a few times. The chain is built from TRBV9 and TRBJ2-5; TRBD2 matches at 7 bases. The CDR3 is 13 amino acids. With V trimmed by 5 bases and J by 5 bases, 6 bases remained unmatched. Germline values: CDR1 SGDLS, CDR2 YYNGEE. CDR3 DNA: TGTGCCAGCAGTTTGGGAGGGGATGAGACCCAGTACTTC. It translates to CASSLGGDETQYF.

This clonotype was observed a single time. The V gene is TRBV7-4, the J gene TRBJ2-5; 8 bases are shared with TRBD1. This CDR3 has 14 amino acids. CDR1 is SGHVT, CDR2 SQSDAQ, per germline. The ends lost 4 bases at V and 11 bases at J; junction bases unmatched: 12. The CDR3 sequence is CASSSTGEADTQYF. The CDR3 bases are TGTGCCAGCAGCTCGACAGGGGAGGCAGATACGCAGTACTTC. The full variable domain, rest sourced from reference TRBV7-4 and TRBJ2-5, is GAGVSQSPRYKVAKRGRDVALRCDSISGHVTLYWYRQTLGQGSEVLTYSQSDAQRDKSGRPSGRFSAERPERSVSTLKIQRTEQGDSAVYLCASSSTGEADTQYFGPGTRLLVL.

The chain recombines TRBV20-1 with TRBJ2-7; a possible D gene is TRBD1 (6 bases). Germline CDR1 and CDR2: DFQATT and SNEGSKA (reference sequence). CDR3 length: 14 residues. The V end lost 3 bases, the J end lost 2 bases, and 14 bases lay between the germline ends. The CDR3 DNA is TGCAGTGCTAGGGAACCGGGGACACCCTACGAGCAGTACTTC. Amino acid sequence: CSAREPGTPYEQYF.

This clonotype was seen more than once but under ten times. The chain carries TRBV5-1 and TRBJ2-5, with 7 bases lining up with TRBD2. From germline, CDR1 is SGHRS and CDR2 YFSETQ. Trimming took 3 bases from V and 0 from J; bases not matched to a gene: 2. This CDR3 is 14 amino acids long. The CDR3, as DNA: TGCGCCAGCAGCTCTGGGACTAACCAAGAGACCCAGTACTTC. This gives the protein CASSSGTNQETQYF.

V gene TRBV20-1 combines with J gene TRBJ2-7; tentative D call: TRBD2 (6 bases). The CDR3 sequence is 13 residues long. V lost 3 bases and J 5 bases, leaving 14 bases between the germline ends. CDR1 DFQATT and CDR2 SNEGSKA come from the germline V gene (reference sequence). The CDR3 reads CSASRTILDEQYF. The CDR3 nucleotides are TGCAGTGCTAGCCGGACTATCCTCGACGAGCAGTACTTC.